There are many counts of the clone carrying this TCR beta chain. What it binds is unknown. One end of the junction varies from germline; a read error may be responsible. The data were taken from a study of naive and memory T cell subsets. Findings and limits, study-wide: In naive cells, over 90% of TCR sequences were seen only once.

Germline-derived CDR1 and CDR2 are SSHAT and FNYEAQ (reference sequence). This CDR3 comprises 16 residues. The beta constant-region primer was an equimolar mix of two oligonucleotides covering TRBC1 and TRBC2. A 12-nucleotide UMI and the SP2 primer were added to the cDNA 3' end by oligonucleotide ligation. One entry per CDR3 protein results from TCRdb running MiXCR on the UMI-ligation and nested PCR reads. The data show 70,000 to 95,000 distinct CDR3 sequences, 7% to 8% seen once. The sequence came from a human donor in good health. V gene TRBV7-7 combines with J gene TRBJ2-5, with TRBD2 matching over 14 bases. Sequenced sample: central memory CD4+ T cells from blood. The CDR3 DNA sequence: TGTGCTAGCAGCTCCGGGACTAGCGGGAGTAGAGAGACCCAGTACTTC. Its protein product is CASSSGTSGSRETQYF.